These 3 T cell receptor beta chains were sequenced from one sample in a study of tumor-infiltrating lymphocytes in primary liver carcinoma. RNA was extracted from whole blood without cell sorting, alongside germline DNA. With around 490 ng total RNA as template and a constant-region primer, TCR beta cDNA was made. Nested multiplex PCR, run for three rounds with slightly modified ARM-PCR, yielded TCR beta libraries. TRBV1-TRBV30 forward primers paired with a C-beta reverse primer were used in the first two PCR rounds, which ran roughly 9 cycles each. TCRdb independently ran MiXCR on the multiplex PCR reads; one entry per CDR3 protein. Among about 320,000 distinct CDR3 sequences, less than 75% were seen once, and the ten largest hold about 8.4%. Sequencing was done on a sample of peripheral blood. The origin of the receptors is a man aged 35 to 55 with primary liver carcinoma and hepatitis B virus infection.

As to this clonotype: At one end, the junction sequence differs from germline, possibly due to a read error. This chain connects TRBV12-3 or TRBV12-4 to TRBJ1-5; 7 bases map to TRBD1. The CDR3 is 14 residues long. The CDR3 region is CATSRGQVEQPQHF. CDR3 DNA: TGTGCCACCAGTCGAGGACAGGTGGAGCAGCCCCAGCATTTT.

As concerns this clonotype: A much larger clone differs by one base, so this may be a read error. The chain recombines TRBV28 with TRBJ1-5; no clear D gene. CDR1 MDHEN and CDR2 SYDVKM come from the germline V gene. Trimming removed 5 bases from V and 4 bases from J, with 15 bases in between. This CDR3 contains 15 residues. The CDR3 protein is CASSPLYLGNQPQHF. The CDR3 nucleotides read TGTGCCAGCAGTCCCTTATACTTGGGAAATCAGCCCCAGCATTTT.

Worth noting for this clonotype: An end of the junction differs from the germline gene, which may be a read error. The chain uses TRBV25-1 and TRBJ2-6; no firm D call. The CDR3 runs 18 residues. Germline V lookup: CDR1 MGHDK, CDR2 SYGVNS. This CDR3 reads CVSSERVGTKAGANVLTF. The CDR3 DNA reads as TGTGTCAGCAGTGAAAGGGTGGGAACTAAGGCCGGGGCCAACGTCCTGACTTTC.